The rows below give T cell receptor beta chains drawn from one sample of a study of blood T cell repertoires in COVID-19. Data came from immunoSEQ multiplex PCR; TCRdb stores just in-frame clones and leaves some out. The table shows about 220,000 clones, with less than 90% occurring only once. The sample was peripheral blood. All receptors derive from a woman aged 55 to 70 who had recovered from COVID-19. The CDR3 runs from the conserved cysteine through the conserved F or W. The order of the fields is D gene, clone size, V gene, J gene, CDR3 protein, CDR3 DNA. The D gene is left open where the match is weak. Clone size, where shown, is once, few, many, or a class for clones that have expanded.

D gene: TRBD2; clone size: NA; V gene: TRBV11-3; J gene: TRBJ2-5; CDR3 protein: CASSTSGGETQYF; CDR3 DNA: TGTGCCAGCAGCACAAGCGGGGGGGAGACCCAGTACTTC
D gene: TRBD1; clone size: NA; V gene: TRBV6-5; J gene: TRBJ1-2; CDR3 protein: CASSWDRGGGYTF; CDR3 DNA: TGTGCCAGCAGTTGGGACAGGGGAGGAGGCTACACCTTC
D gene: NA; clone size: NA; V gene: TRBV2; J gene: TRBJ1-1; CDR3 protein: CASKLNTEAFF; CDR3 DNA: TGTGCCAGCAAGCTGAACACTGAAGCTTTCTTT
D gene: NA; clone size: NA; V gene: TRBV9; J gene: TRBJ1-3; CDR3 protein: CASSVSSGSRDTIYF; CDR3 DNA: TGTGCCAGCAGCGTCTCGTCGGGGAGTCGGGACACCATATATTTT
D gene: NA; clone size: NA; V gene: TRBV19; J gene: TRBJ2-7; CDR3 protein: CASSMGGISFTYEQYF; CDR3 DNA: TGTGCCAGTAGTATGGGGGGAATCAGTTTCACCTACGAGCAGTACTTC
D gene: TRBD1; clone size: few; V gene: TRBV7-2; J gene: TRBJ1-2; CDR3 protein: CASSLGQGNYGYTF; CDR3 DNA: TGTGCCAGCAGCTTAGGACAGGGAAACTATGGCTACACCTTC
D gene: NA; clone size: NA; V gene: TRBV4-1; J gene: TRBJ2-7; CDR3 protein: CASSHPGRGVYEQYF; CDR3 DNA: TGCGCCAGCAGCCACCCCGGCAGGGGGGTTTACGAGCAGTACTTC
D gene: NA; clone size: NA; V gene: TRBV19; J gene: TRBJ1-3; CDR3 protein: CATTRGPGNTIYF; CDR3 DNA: TGTGCCACCACCAGAGGGCCTGGAAACACCATATATTTT
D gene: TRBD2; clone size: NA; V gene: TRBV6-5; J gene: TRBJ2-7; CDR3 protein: CASSYSRAGVRQYF; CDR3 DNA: TGTGCCAGCAGTTACTCCAGAGCGGGGGTGCGGCAGTACTTC
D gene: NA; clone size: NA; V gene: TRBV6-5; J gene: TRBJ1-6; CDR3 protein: CASSYSISASPLHF; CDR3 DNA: TGTGCCAGCAGTTACTCGATTAGCGCGTCACCCCTCCACTTT
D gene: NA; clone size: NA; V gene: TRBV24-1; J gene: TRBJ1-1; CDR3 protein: CATRSGTEAFF; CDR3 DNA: TGTGCCACCAGATCCGGGACTGAAGCTTTCTTT
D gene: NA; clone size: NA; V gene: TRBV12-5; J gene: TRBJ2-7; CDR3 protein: CASGSTGRQYF; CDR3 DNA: TGTGCTAGTGGTTCCACAGGTCGGCAGTACTTC
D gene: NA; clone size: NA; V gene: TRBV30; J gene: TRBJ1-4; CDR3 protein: CAWSGTTEKLFF; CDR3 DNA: TGTGCCTGGAGTGGGACAACTGAAAAACTGTTTTTT
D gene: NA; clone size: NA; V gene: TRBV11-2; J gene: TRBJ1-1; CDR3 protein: CASSLDVGSLGGAFF; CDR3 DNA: TGTGCCAGCAGCTTAGACGTGGGCAGCCTAGGGGGAGCTTTCTTT
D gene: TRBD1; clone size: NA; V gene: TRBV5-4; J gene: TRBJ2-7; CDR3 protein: CASSPAGTGPLGEQYF; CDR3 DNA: TGTGCCAGCAGCCCGGCCGGGACAGGGCCATTGGGAGAGCAGTACTTC
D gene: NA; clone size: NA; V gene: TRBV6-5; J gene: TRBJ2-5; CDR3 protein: CASSYATGETQYF; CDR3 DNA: TGTGCCAGCAGTTACGCCACCGGGGAGACCCAGTACTTC
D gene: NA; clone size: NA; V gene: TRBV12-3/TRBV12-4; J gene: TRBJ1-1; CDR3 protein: CASSFFRGKEAFF; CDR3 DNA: TGTGCCAGCAGTTTCTTCCGGGGAAAGGAAGCTTTCTTT